These 5 T cell receptor beta chains originate from one sample sequenced in a study of T cell repertoires in cytomegalovirus infection. A single record per CDR3 protein comes from TCRdb applying MiXCR to the reads. Of around 140,000 distinct CDR3 sequences in the sample, approximately 30% were seen once. These TCRs are of unknown antigen specificity. The sample in question was CD8+ T cells from cultured PBMCs, obtained from culture after CMV antigen stimulation. These receptors all come from a human donor in good health (CMV status not recorded). Some clones in this sample may be carry-over from other donors' samples.

The CDR3 region is CASNRGQTEKLFF. The CDR3 nucleotides are TGTGCCAGCAATCGGGGACAGACTGAAAAACTGTTTTTT. V and J are TRBV2 and TRBJ1-4; 7 bases agree with TRBD1. Germline V gene sequence: CDR1 SNHLY, CDR2 FYNNEI. This CDR3 has 13 residues. V gave up 7 bases and J gave up 7 bases; unmatched junction bases: 6.

V gene TRBV2 combines with J gene TRBJ1-2; D gene unclear. Trimming cost V 7 bases and J 8 bases, with 8 bases left between them. The CDR3 loop spans 10 amino acids. Germline V gene data show CDR1 as SNHLY and CDR2 as FYNNEI. The CDR3 DNA follows: TGTGCCAGCAACTACGTCGGCTACACCTTC. This encodes CASNYVGYTF.

This clonotype was counted only a few times. V gene TRBV7-8 combines with J gene TRBJ2-3; D remains unclear. The germline gives CDR1 SGHVS, CDR2 FQNEAQ. The V end lost 8 bases, the J end lost 0 bases, and 15 bases lay between the germline ends. The CDR3 loop spans 15 amino acids. CDR3 in DNA: TGTGCCAGCCTGGAAGGGCAGCTGAGCACAGATACGCAGTATTTT. It codes for CASLEGQLSTDTQYF. The full variable domain, rest sourced from reference TRBV7-8 and TRBJ2-3, is GAGVSQSPRYKVAKRGQDVALRCDPISGHVSLFWYQQALGQGPEFLTYFQNEAQLDKSGLPSDRFFAERPEGSVSTLKIQRTQQEDSAVYLCASLEGQLSTDTQYFGPGTRLTVL.

This clonotype has more than one count but fewer than ten. The chain joins TRBV7-9 to TRBJ1-1; D is uncertain. The CDR3 extends over 19 amino acids. V was trimmed by 0 bases and J by 5 bases, leaving 25 bases between them. In germline, CDR1 is SEHNR, CDR2 FQNEAQ (reference sequence). In DNA form, the CDR3 reads TGTGCCAGCAGCTTAGCGCGACCGTACCCCCGTAACAGTGGGACTGAAGCTTTCTTT. Translating it yields CASSLARPYPRNSGTEAFF.

This chain links TRBV27 with TRBJ1-2; 8 nucleotides match TRBD1. The germline gives CDR1 MNHEY, CDR2 SMNVEV (reference sequence). The V segment lost 6 bases and the J segment 3 bases; nucleotides outside the gene matches: 12. The CDR3 covers 16 residues. CDR3: CASRPLSTGVDYGYTF. As DNA, the CDR3 is TGTGCCAGCAGGCCACTATCGACAGGGGTTGACTATGGCTACACCTTC.